This T cell receptor (beta chain) derives from a study of cytomegalovirus exposure and HLA in healthy donors. The PCR made use of 60 Vbeta and 13 Jbeta primers. Libraries were prepared by immunoSEQ multiplex PCR; TCRdb keeps only in-frame clonotypes and omits some of them. The repertoire has 190,000 or so clones, roughly four fifths of them found once; the top ten carry about 1.6%. This clone has a single count. The antigen is undetermined. Whole-study results and caveats: Information on immune exposure was restricted to one variable (CMV serostatus). Prediction of most subjects' HLA-A and HLA-B alleles by TCR beta sequences was reportedly accurate.

This receptor was identified in a man between 50 and 59 years old in good health and CMV-seronegative. Sequencing was done on a sample of PBMCs.

The CDR3 sequence: CASSTTSGGLETQYF. The CDR3 DNA follows: TGTGCCAGTAGTACTACTAGCGGGGGCCTAGAGACCCAGTACTTC. The chain uses TRBV19 and TRBJ2-5; 11 bases fit TRBD2. Germline CDR1 reads LNHDA; CDR2 reads SQIVND (reference sequence). Germline trimming cut 4 bases from V and 4 bases from J; bases unmatched to any gene: 5. The length of the CDR3 is 15 residues.